Each of the 28 T cell receptor beta chains below was sequenced from the same sample in a study of identical twins (TCRdb year 2016). The receptor library was made with 5' RACE. Sequencing used an Illumina HiSeq 2000. In TCRdb, the public reads were trimmed at Q25 with fastp and aligned with MiXCR, with productive beta chains retained. Rows are unified per CDR3 protein, each entry keeping the most common DNA and genes. This sample has about 240,000 distinct CDR3 sequences in its table, and more than 9.5% of those were observed once. The ten largest clones add up to roughly 4% of the sample. This sample also appeared in a second study, on yellow fever vaccine responses in identical twins.

The sequenced sample was memory (CD45RO+) T cells sorted from blood. Taken with the paper, the label for cell subset or site translates to: CD45RO+ enriched T cells. The receptors shown here come from a woman aged 18-29 years in good health.

V is TRBV20-1 and J is TRBJ2-3; 7 bases are a match to TRBD2. From germline, CDR1 is DFQATT and CDR2 SNEGSKA (reference sequence). The V segment lost 0 bases and the J segment 0 bases; nucleotides outside the gene matches: 9. CDR3 length equals 17 residues. The CDR3 DNA reads as TGCAGTGCTAGAGATAGGCGGACTAGGGAGAGCACAGATACGCAGTATTTT. This encodes CSARDRRTRESTDTQYF.

The table lists this clonotype with a few counts. The chain links TRBV5-6 to TRBJ2-1; 10 positions match TRBD2. The V gene end was trimmed by 4 bases and the J gene end by 7 bases; junction bases not matched to a gene: 14. Germline CDR1 reads SGHDT; CDR2 reads YYEEEE. The CDR3 is 17 residues long. The CDR3 nucleotides are TGTGCCAGCAGCCGCCGAACTGAGCGGGAGGGAATGAATGAGCAGTTCTTC. Translating gives CASSRRTEREGMNEQFF.

The chain couples TRBV2 to TRBJ1-1, with 11 bases matching TRBD1. CDR1 and CDR2 (germline): SNHLY, FYNNEI. V lost 7 bases and J lost 3; bases outside the gene matches: 4. The CDR3 runs 14 residues. The DNA of the CDR3 is TGTGCCAGCACCCGGGACAGGGGGGACACTGAAGCTTTCTTT. This encodes CASTRDRGDTEAFF.

This clonotype turned up a few times. V usage is TRBV28 and J usage is TRBJ1-3, with D possibly being TRBD1 (5 bases). V lost 7 bases and J 6 bases, leaving 13 bases between the germline ends. The CDR3 contains 13 residues. Germline CDR1 is MDHEN and CDR2 is SYDVKM. The CDR3, as DNA: TGTGCCAGCACAACAGGTGGAGAAAACACCATATATTTT. Translating gives CASTTGGENTIYF.

The table lists this clonotype with many counts. At one end, the junction sequence differs from germline, possibly due to a read error. This chain uses TRBV11-3 with TRBJ2-2, with D hard to call. Per the germline V gene, CDR1 is SGHNT and CDR2 is YENEEA. The CDR3 runs to 13 residues. The CDR3 DNA reads TGCGCCAGCAGCTTGGGCCCCACCGGGGAGCTGTTTTTT. Encoded protein: CASSLGPTGELFF.

The chain recombines TRBV15 with TRBJ2-7; no definite D call. Trimming pared 0 bases from V and 2 bases from J, leaving 8 bases between. In germline, CDR1 is LNHNV, CDR2 YYDKDF (reference sequence). The CDR3 spans 14 residues. The CDR3 coding sequence is TGTGCCACCAGCAGAGAGCGGCCACCCTACGAGCAGTACTTC. This translates into CATSRERPPYEQYF.

The J gene is TRBJ2-1, the V gene TRBV4-1; 9 bases line up with TRBD2. V gave up 1 base and J gave up 2 bases; unmatched junction bases: 6. The CDR3 consists of 17 residues. Germline-derived CDR1 and CDR2 are MGHRA and YSYEKL. This CDR3 is CASSQVSSGATYNEQFF. CDR3 coding DNA: TGCGCCAGCAGCCAAGTGTCTAGCGGGGCTACCTACAATGAGCAGTTCTTC.

A few counts support this clonotype. The chain is built from TRBV14 and TRBJ2-7; possible D gene TRBD1, 5 bases. Per germline, CDR1 SGHDN and CDR2 FVKESK. V lost 3 bases to trimming and J lost 0 bases, with 9 bases between them. The CDR3 length is 14 residues. In nucleotides, the CDR3 is TGTGCCAGCAGCCAGACGACAGTCTCCTACGAGCAGTACTTC. This encodes CASSQTTVSYEQYF.

This clonotype was picked up a small number of times. The chain employs TRBV12-3 or TRBV12-4 and TRBJ2-5, with D unresolved. The CDR3 length is 17 residues. V was pared by 5 bases and J by 0 bases, with 19 bases between. CDR3 coding DNA: TGTGCCAGCAGTCCGAGGCGCCCGGAACGGTACCAAGAGACCCAGTACTTC. It specifies CASSPRRPERYQETQYF.

V and J are TRBV2 and TRBJ2-2; 7 nucleotides align to TRBD1. The CDR3 loop spans 16 amino acids. With 4 bases clipped from V and 6 bases from J, the junction kept 11 bases outside the gene matches. Germline V gene data show CDR1 as SNHLY and CDR2 as FYNNEI. The CDR3 sequence is CASSVSPTGRAGELFF. The DNA of the CDR3 is TGTGCCAGCAGTGTCTCCCCGACAGGGCGCGCCGGGGAGCTGTTTTTT.

Ten or more counts support this clonotype. V is TRBV12-3 or TRBV12-4 and J is TRBJ2-5; 7 nucleotides match TRBD1. This CDR3 is 13 amino acids long. The junction had 3 bases not matched to a gene; V was cut back by 3 bases and J by 5 bases. CDR3 nucleotides: TGTGCCAGCAGTTTCCGGGACAGTGAGACCCAGTACTTC. Residues: CASSFRDSETQYF.

This clonotype has more than one count but fewer than ten. The rearrangement links TRBV28 to TRBJ2-7; no definite D call. Trimming removed 2 bases at V and 5 bases at J, with 4 bases between. The germline V gene encodes CDR1 MDHEN and CDR2 SYDVKM. The CDR3 is 11 amino acids. CDR3 DNA sequence: TGTGCCAGCAGTTTAAAACACGAGCAGTACTTC. Translated, it gives CASSLKHEQYF.

This clonotype was counted ten times or more. The genes are TRBV6-1 and TRBJ2-3; the D gene could be TRBD1 or TRBD2 (5 bases each). V was clipped by 6 bases and J by 2 bases, with 9 bases between them. Germline V gene data show CDR1 as MNHNS and CDR2 as SASEGT. The CDR3 sequence is 13 residues long. DNA of the CDR3: TGTGCCAGCAGCCGGGACCTCACAGATACGCAGTATTTT. It translates to CASSRDLTDTQYF.

The chain joins TRBV20-1 to TRBJ2-1; 13 nucleotides line up with TRBD2. Germline values: CDR1 DFQATT, CDR2 SNEGSKA (reference sequence). Trimming at V came to 5 bases and at J to 9 bases, leaving 16 bases not matched to a gene. The CDR3 is 17 residues long. CDR3 region: CSAPSALAGGVGGEQFF. The CDR3 nucleotides read TGCAGTGCTCCATCAGCACTAGCGGGAGGGGTGGGCGGTGAGCAGTTCTTC.

This clonotype has just a few counts. This chain's CDR3 is CSARARSPRQRTYEQYF. The CDR3 nucleotides are TGCAGTGCTAGAGCCCGCTCCCCTAGACAGAGAACCTACGAGCAGTACTTC. The gene calls are TRBV20-1 and TRBJ2-7; maybe TRBD1 (5 bases). The CDR3 covers 17 residues. Trimming took 1 base from V and 2 from J, leaving 21 bases between them. Germline V CDR1 and CDR2: DFQATT, SNEGSKA (reference sequence).

This clonotype has just a few counts. This sequence joins TRBV9 and TRBJ2-2; D is ambiguous. CDR3 length: 15 residues. CDR1 and CDR2 (germline): SGDLS, YYNGEE. The ends were cut back, 0 bases at V and 2 bases at J, with 8 bases in the middle. Written as DNA, the CDR3 is TGTGCCAGCAGCGTAGGGGCAGTCAACACCGGGGAGCTGTTTTTT. Translating it yields CASSVGAVNTGELFF.

This chain connects TRBV15 to TRBJ2-3; the match to TRBD2 covers 7 bases. Germline CDR1 is LNHNV and CDR2 is YYDKDF (reference sequence). The length of the CDR3 is 15 residues. After removal of 8 bases from V and 1 base from J, the junction contained 9 bases not matched to a gene. CDR3 sequence: CATGFRGGGTDTQYF. The CDR3 region has the DNA TGTGCCACCGGGTTCCGGGGAGGGGGCACAGATACGCAGTATTTT.

V gene TRBV15 combines with J gene TRBJ2-7; TRBD1 matches 8 bases. CDR3 length: 15 residues. Trimming cost V 3 bases and J 8 bases; bases outside gene matches: 12. Germline assignment: CDR1 LNHNV and CDR2 YYDKDF (reference sequence). CDR3 region: CATSRGNTGGDQQYF. As DNA, the CDR3 is TGTGCCACCAGCAGGGGTAATACAGGGGGAGATCAGCAGTACTTC. The whole variable domain, filled in from reference TRBV15 and TRBJ2-7, reads DAMVIQNPRYQVTQFGKPVTLSCSQTLNHNVMYWYQQKSSQAPKLLFHYYDKDFNNEADTPDNFQSRRPNTSFCFLDIRSPGLGDTAMYLCATSRGNTGGDQQYFGPGTRLTVT.

This clonotype was observed many times. The rearrangement joins TRBV12-3 or TRBV12-4 to TRBJ2-1, with D unclear. Deletions cut 7 bases from V and 4 bases from J, with 11 bases between. The CDR3 runs to 13 residues. CDR3 residues: CASNWSPYNEQFF. The CDR3 DNA sequence: TGTGCCAGCAACTGGTCACCTTACAATGAGCAGTTCTTC.

This clonotype has at least ten counts. The junction does not match germline at one end; this may be a read error. The chain couples TRBV9 to TRBJ2-3; possibly TRBD1 or TRBD2 for D (5 bases each). The CDR3 covers 12 residues. The germline V gene encodes CDR1 SGDLS and CDR2 YYNGEE. The chain's CDR3 is CASSVGADTQYF. CDR3 DNA sequence: TGCGCCAGCAGTGTGGGGGCAGATACGCAGTATTTT. The full variable domain, with the rest looked up from reference TRBV9 and TRBJ2-3, is DSGVTQTPKHLITATGQRVTLRCSPRSGDLSVYWYQQSLDQGLQFLIQYYNGEERAKGNILERFSAQQFPDLHSELNLSSLELGDSALYFCASSVGADTQYFGPGTRLTVL.

This clonotype was picked up many times. The chain is built from TRBV5-1 and TRBJ2-4, with 12 bases fitting TRBD1. The CDR3 is made up of 19 amino acids. V dropped 4 bases and J dropped 7; count of bases not matched to a gene: 18. Germline-derived CDR1 and CDR2 are SGHRS and YFSETQ. In DNA, the CDR3 is TGCGCCAGCAGCATAACCGGGACAGGGGGCTATACGGGCCCCAACATTCAGTACTTC. Translation: CASSITGTGGYTGPNIQYF.

This clonotype has at least ten counts. The CDR3 nucleotides read TGCGCCAGCAATGCGGCGGGGTTACAAGAGACCCAGTACTTC. This codes for CASNAAGLQETQYF. V gene TRBV5-1 combines with J gene TRBJ2-5; weak D call: TRBD2 (6 bases). Germline CDR1 is SGHRS and CDR2 is YFSETQ. The CDR3 has 14 amino acids. Trimming left V 6 bases short and J 2 bases short, with 14 bases between.

This clonotype showed up many times. This chain joins TRBV4-3 and TRBJ2-1; D is perhaps TRBD1 (6 bases). V lost 1 base and J 5 bases, leaving 15 bases between the germline ends. CDR1 LGHNA and CDR2 YSLEER come from the germline V gene. The CDR3 length is 16 residues. As DNA, the CDR3 is TGCGCCAGCAGCCAAGTATCCGCAGGGGCCAACAATGAGCAGTTCTTC. Its protein is CASSQVSAGANNEQFF.

This chain joins TRBV20-1 and TRBJ2-1; D is ambiguous. V was shortened by 5 bases and J by 11 bases, with 10 bases between the two germline ends. The CDR3 runs 10 residues. Germline CDR1 DFQATT, CDR2 SNEGSKA (reference sequence). The CDR3 protein is CSAGVEQQFF. CDR3 nucleotides: TGCAGTGCTGGGGTGGAGCAGCAGTTCTTC.

This chain links TRBV11-2 with TRBJ2-7; 8 positions agree with TRBD1. The CDR3 totals 14 residues. V lost 6 bases and J lost 9; bases outside the gene matches: 13. CDR1 SGHAT and CDR2 FQNNGV come from the germline V gene. The DNA for the CDR3 is TGTGCCAGCAGGGAACCGGGACAGGATACGAGGCAGTACTTC. Protein: CASREPGQDTRQYF.

This clonotype was detected many times. J is TRBJ2-2 and V is TRBV2; D is uncertain. Germline V CDR1 and CDR2: SNHLY, FYNNEI. V dropped 6 bases and J dropped 0 bases, with 8 bases sitting between them. CDR3 size: 14 residues. CDR3 sequence reads: CASRAGSNTGELFF. Written as DNA, the CDR3 is TGTGCCAGCAGGGCCGGGTCGAACACCGGGGAGCTGTTTTTT.

This clonotype was recorded a few times. V usage is TRBV25-1 and J usage is TRBJ1-1; 10 bases map to TRBD1. The CDR3 loop spans 17 amino acids. Germline values: CDR1 MGHDK, CDR2 SYGVNS. Trimming cost V 5 bases and J 0 bases; bases outside gene matches: 9. The CDR3 DNA reads TGTGCCAGCAGTCCTTGGGACAGGGGCCCCCTGAACACTGAAGCTTTCTTT. The encoded protein is CASSPWDRGPLNTEAFF.

Many counts were recorded for this clonotype. V gene TRBV12-3 or TRBV12-4 combines with J gene TRBJ1-4; unclear D gene. Trimming took 6 bases from V and 5 from J, leaving 10 bases between them. The CDR3 runs 13 residues. The CDR3 DNA sequence: TGTGCCAGCAGAATGGACCCGAATGAAAAACTGTTTTTT. This encodes CASRMDPNEKLFF.